These 4 T cell receptor beta chains were all obtained from the same sample, sequenced in a study of cytomegalovirus exposure and HLA in healthy donors. Primers included in the PCR were 60 Vbeta and 13 Jbeta primers. Sequencing was performed with immunoSEQ multiplex PCR; in TCRdb, only in-frame clones are kept and a portion is missing. This table holds some 250,000 clones, roughly 82% found once. Source material: PBMCs. The receptors shown here come from a woman aged 35 to 49 in good health and CMV-seropositive.

This clone showed up just once. The V gene is TRBV6-1, the J gene TRBJ1-6, with D unclear. V was clipped by 6 bases and J by 4 bases, with 10 bases between them. The CDR3 is 14 residues long. In germline, CDR1 is MNHNS, CDR2 SASEGT. CDR3 in DNA: TGTGCCAGCAGCCTCCCAGTTTATAATTCACCCCTCCACTTT. Its protein is CASSLPVYNSPLHF.

V is TRBV13 and J is TRBJ2-1, with TRBD1 matching over 7 bases. CDR1 PRHDT and CDR2 FYEKMQ come from the germline V gene (reference sequence). The CDR3 runs 15 residues. V dropped 4 bases and J dropped 4; count of bases not matched to a gene: 7. CDR3 bases: TGTGCCAGCAGCTCCCTGCAGGGGGAATACAATGAGCAGTTCTTC. Amino acids: CASSSLQGEYNEQFF.

This clone was detected a few times. The chain joins TRBV10-3 to TRBJ2-7; possible D gene TRBD2, 5 bases. The germline CDR1 and CDR2 sequences are ENHRY and SYGVKD. The CDR3 is 13 residues long. V dropped 6 bases and J dropped 0 bases, with 9 bases sitting between them. In DNA form, the CDR3 reads TGTGCCATCAGGCCGGGAAACTCCTACGAGCAGTACTTC. Amino acid sequence: CAIRPGNSYEQYF.

As to this clone: The junction departs from germline at one end; a sequencing error may be responsible. The gene calls are TRBV4-2 and TRBJ2-2; TRBD1 is a possible D gene (6 bases). Germline lookup yields CDR1 LGHNA and CDR2 YNFKEQ. CDR3 length: 16 residues. The CDR3 loop is CASTQRTAPNTGELFF. DNA of the CDR3: TGTGCCAGCACCCAACGGACAGCCCCGAACACCGGGGAGCTGTTTTTT.